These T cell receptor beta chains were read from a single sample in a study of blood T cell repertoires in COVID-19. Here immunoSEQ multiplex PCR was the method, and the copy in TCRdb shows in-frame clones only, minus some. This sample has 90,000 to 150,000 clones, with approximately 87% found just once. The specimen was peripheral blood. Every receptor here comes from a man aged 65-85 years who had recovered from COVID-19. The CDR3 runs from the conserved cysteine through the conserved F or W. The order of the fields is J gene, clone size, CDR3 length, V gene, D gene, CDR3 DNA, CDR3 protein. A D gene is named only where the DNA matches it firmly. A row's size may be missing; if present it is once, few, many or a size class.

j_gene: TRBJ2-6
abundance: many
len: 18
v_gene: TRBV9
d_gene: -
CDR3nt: TGTGCCAGCAGCTATTCGGGGGGCCTCCGCTCTGGGGCCAACGTCCTGACTTTC
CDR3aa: CASSYSGGLRSGANVLTF

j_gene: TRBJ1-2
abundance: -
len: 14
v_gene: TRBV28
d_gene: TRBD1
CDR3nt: TGTGCCAGCACCTCCCCAGGGACAGGGTTGGGCTACACCTTC
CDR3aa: CASTSPGTGLGYTF

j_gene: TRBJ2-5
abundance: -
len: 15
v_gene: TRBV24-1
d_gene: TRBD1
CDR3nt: TGTGCCACCAGTGACCCCGGGACAGGGGGAGAGACCCAGTACTTC
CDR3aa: CATSDPGTGGETQYF

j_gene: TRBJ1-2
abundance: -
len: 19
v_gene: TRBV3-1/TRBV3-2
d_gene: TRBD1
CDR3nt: TGTGCCAGCAGCCAAACGACTCCGTGGACAGGGATGATATTCTATGGCTACACCTTC
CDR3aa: CASSQTTPWTGMIFYGYTF

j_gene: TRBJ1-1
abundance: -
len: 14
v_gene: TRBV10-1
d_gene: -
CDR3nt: TGCGCCAGCAGTGAGGATAACGGCGGGTCTGAAGCTTTCTTT
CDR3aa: CASSEDNGGSEAFF

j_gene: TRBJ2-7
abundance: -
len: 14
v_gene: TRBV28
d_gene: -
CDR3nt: TGTGCCAGCAGTCCCCGGGACAACTCCTACGAGCAGTACTTC
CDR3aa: CASSPRDNSYEQYF

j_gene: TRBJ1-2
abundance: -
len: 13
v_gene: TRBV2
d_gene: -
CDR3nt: TGTGCCAGCAGTAGCAGGGGTGGCTATGGCTACACCTTC
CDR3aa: CASSSRGGYGYTF

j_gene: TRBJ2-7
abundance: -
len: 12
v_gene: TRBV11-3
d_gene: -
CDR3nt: TGTGCCAGCAGCTCTCCCTCGGGGGAGCAGTACTTC
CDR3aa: CASSSPSGEQYF

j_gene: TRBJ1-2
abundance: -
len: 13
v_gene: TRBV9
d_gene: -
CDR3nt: TGTGCCAGCAGCGCCCTGTCAGGCTATGGCTACACCTTC
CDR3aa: CASSALSGYGYTF

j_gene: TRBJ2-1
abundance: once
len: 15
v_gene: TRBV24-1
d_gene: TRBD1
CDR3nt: TGTGCCACCAGTGATTTGCAGGGGGACCCACCGGCGCAGTTCTTC
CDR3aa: CATSDLQGDPPAQFF

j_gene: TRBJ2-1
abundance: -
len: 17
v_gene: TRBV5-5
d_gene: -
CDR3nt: TGTGCCAGCAGCACCGGACTGCTTCCAAGCTCCTACAATGAGCAGTTCTTC
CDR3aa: CASSTGLLPSSYNEQFF

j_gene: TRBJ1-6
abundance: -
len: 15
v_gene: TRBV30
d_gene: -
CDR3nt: TGTGCCTGGAGCGGAGACAGTTCCTATAATTCACCCCTCCACTTT
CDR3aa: CAWSGDSSYNSPLHF

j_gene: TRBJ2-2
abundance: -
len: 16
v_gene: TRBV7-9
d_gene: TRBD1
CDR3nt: TGTGCCAGCAGCTTATTTATAGGGGGCGACACCGGGGAGCTGTTTTTT
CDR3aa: CASSLFIGGDTGELFF

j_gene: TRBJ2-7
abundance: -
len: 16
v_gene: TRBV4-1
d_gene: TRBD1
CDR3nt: TGCGCCAGCAGCCAAGTAATCGGACAGGGGGCGCACGAGCAGTACTTC
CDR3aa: CASSQVIGQGAHEQYF

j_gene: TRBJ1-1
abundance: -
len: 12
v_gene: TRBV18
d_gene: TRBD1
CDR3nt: TGTGCCAGCTCATCGGACAGGGCTGTAGCTTTCTTT
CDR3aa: CASSSDRAVAFF

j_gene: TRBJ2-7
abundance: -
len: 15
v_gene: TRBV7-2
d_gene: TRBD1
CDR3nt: TGTGCCAGCAGCTTTGTGGGACAGGGGCCCTACGAGCAGTACTTC
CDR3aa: CASSFVGQGPYEQYF

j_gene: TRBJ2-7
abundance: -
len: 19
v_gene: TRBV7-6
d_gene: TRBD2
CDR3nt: TGTGCCAGCAGCCACTCTAGCGGTCTACCTAATCAGACCCCCTACGAGCAGTACTTC
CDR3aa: CASSHSSGLPNQTPYEQYF

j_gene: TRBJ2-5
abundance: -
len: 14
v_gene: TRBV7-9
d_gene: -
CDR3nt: TGTGCCAGCAGCGCGACAGGATTACAAGAGACCCAGTACTTC
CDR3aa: CASSATGLQETQYF

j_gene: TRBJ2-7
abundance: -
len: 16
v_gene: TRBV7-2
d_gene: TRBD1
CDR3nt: TGTGCCAGCAGCTTAAAACCCGGGACAGGGGCCTACGAGCAGTACTTC
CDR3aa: CASSLKPGTGAYEQYF

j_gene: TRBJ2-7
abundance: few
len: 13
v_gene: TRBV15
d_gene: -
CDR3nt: TGTGCCACCAGCAGAGATCTAGGTTACGAGCAGTACTTC
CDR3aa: CATSRDLGYEQYF

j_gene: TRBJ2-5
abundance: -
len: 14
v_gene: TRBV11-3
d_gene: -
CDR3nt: TGTGCCAGCAGTCCAGGAGGTAGTGGGGAGACCCAGTACTTC
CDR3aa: CASSPGGSGETQYF

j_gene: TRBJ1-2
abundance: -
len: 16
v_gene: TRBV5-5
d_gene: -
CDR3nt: TGTGCCAGCAGCTTTGCCGACAGTCGCCGTAACTATGGCTACACCTTC
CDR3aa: CASSFADSRRNYGYTF

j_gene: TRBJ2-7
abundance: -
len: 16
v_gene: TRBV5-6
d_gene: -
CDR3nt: -
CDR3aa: CASSFFGQGVSYEQYF

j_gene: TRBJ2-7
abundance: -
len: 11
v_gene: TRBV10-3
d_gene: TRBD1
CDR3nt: TGTGCCATCCGGACAGGGGATGTGCAGTACTTC
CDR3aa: CAIRTGDVQYF

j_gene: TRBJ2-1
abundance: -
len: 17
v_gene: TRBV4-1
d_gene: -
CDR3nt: TGCGCCAGCCAGAAGGCCCTCCAGGGGCGCATCTACAATGAGCAGTTCTTC
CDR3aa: CASQKALQGRIYNEQFF

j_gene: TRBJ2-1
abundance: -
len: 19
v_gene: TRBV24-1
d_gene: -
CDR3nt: TGTGCCACCAGTGATTTTAAGATCGAAGCGACGGGAGTTTTTAATGAGCAGTTCTTC
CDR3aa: CATSDFKIEATGVFNEQFF

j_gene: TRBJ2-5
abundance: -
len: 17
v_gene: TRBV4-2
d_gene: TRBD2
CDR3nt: TGTGCCAGCAGCCAAGATGGTCTGGGACTAGGGAGAGAGACCCAGTACTTC
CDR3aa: CASSQDGLGLGRETQYF

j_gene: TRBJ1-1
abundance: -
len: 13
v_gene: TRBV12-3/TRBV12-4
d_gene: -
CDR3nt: TGTGCCAGCAGCCCTCAGTTGAACACTGAAGCTTTCTTT
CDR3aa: CASSPQLNTEAFF

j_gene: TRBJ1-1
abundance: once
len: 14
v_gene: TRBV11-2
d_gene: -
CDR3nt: TGTGCCAGCAGCTTCACCGGGTTTGGCACTGAAGCTTTCTTT
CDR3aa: CASSFTGFGTEAFF

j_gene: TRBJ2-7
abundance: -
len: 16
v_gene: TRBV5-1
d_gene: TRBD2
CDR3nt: TGCGCCAGCAGCTTGGGGAGAGGTCTAGCGGGATACGAGCAGTACTTC
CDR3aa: CASSLGRGLAGYEQYF

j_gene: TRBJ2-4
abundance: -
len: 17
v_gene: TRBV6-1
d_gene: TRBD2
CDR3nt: TGTGCCAGCAGTGGCCCTAGCGGGGGGCAGGCCAAAAACATTCAGTACTTC
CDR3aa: CASSGPSGGQAKNIQYF

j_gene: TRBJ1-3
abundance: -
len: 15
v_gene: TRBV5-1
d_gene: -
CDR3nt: TGCGCCAGCAGCTTGGGCCTACCGGAGGGAAACACCATATATTTT
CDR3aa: CASSLGLPEGNTIYF

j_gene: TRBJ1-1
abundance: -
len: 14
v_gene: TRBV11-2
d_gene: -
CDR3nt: TGTGCCAGCAGCTTCTGGGTCCGCGGCACTGAAGCTTTCTTT
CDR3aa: CASSFWVRGTEAFF

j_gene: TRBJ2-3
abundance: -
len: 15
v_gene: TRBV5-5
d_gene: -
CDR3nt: TGTGCCAGCAGCCCTTTTAGCAGCGGCACAGATACGCAGTATTTT
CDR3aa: CASSPFSSGTDTQYF

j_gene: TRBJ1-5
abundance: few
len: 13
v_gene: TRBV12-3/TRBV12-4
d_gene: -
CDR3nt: TGTGCCAGCAGTTTAATCGGGAGCCAGCCCCAGCATTTT
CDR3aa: CASSLIGSQPQHF

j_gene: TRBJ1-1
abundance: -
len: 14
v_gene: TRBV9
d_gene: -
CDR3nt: TGTGCCAGCAGCGATGGCGGTACTAACACTGAAGCTTTCTTT
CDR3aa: CASSDGGTNTEAFF

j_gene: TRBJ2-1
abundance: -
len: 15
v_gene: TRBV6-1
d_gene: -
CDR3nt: TGTGCCAGCAGTGAAATCCCTCTCCAGGGCGGTGAGCAGTTCTTC
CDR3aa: CASSEIPLQGGEQFF

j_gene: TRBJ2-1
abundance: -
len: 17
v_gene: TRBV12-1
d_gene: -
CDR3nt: TGTGCCAGCAGCTTGACCCGACTAGCGAGATACTACAATGAGCAGTTCTTC
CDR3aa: CASSLTRLARYYNEQFF

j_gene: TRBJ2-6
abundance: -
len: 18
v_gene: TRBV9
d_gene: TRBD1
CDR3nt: TGTGCCAGCCGTCTTTTTGACAGGGTGGGGTCTGGGGCCAACGTCCTGACTTTC
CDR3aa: CASRLFDRVGSGANVLTF

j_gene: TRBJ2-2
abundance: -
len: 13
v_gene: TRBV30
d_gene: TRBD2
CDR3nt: TGTGCCTGGAACCGGGGGGTAGGCGGGGAGCTGTTTTTT
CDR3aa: CAWNRGVGGELFF

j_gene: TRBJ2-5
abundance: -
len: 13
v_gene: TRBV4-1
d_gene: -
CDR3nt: TGCGCCAGCAGGGCCAGTCCCCAAGAGACCCAGTACTTC
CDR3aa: CASRASPQETQYF